The clone carrying this T cell receptor beta chain was observed many times. Its antigen remains unidentified. The trim removed 2 bases at V and 5 bases at J, leaving 5 bases unmatched. The CDR3 sequence is 14 residues long. These data come from a study of T cell repertoires in cytomegalovirus infection. Study-level information: Selection of CMV epitopes for the study included recently identified HLA-C-restricted and well-studied HLA-B-restricted ones. Shared public TCR beta signatures pointed to both CMV infection and a matching HLA type.

General study findings and limits: HLA-C-restricted, CMV-specific TCR beta clonotypes were dominant ex vivo. The study identified carriers of CMV plus the relevant HLA from cumulative public TCR beta family frequency.

In TCRdb, the reads were re-called with MiXCR into one record per CDR3 protein. The repertoire holds under 120,000 distinct CDR3 sequences, with less than 55% as singletons. The TCR originated in a human donor in good health (CMV status not recorded). Some clones in this sample may be carry-over from other donors' samples. Here the sequenced sample was CD8+ T cells from cultured PBMCs, taken from culture after CMV antigen stimulation. This chain uses TRBV12-3 or TRBV12-4 with TRBJ1-1; 7 bases align to TRBD1. The CDR3 region has the DNA TGTGCCAGCAGTTTACAGGGGGTAATGACTGAAGCTTTCTTT. Translating it yields CASSLQGVMTEAFF.